What follows are 27 T cell receptor beta chains derived from one specimen sequenced in a study of cytomegalovirus exposure and HLA in healthy donors. The PCR was carried out with 60 Vbeta primers and 13 Jbeta primers. The table came from immunoSEQ multiplex PCR; TCRdb's copy has only in-frame clones and leaves some out. In the table there are roughly 150,000 clones, 65% to 70% of which are singletons. Specimen: PBMCs. These TCRs come from a young man in good health and CMV-seropositive.

This clone was detected only a few times. This sequence joins TRBV6-1 and TRBJ2-1; possibly TRBD2 for D (6 bases). V lost 6 bases to trimming and J lost 12 bases, with 21 bases between them. The CDR3 extends over 14 amino acids. Germline assignment: CDR1 MNHNS and CDR2 SASEGT. The CDR3 region has the DNA TGTGCCAGCAGGGGAGGCGTAGCAACGATGGTGCAGTTCTTC. Protein sequence: CASRGGVATMVQFF.

This chain joins TRBV6-5 and TRBJ1-3, with TRBD1 as a possible D gene (5 bases). Trimming pared 2 bases from V and 3 bases from J, leaving 8 bases between. Germline-derived CDR1 and CDR2 are MNHEY and SVGAGI. The CDR3 has 14 residues. In nucleotides, the CDR3 is TGTGCCAGCAGTTACGTGGGGGGTGGAAACACCATATATTTT. Translation gives CASSYVGGGNTIYF.

This clone appeared a single time. V gene TRBV7-9 combines with J gene TRBJ2-6; TRBD1 matches at 7 bases. The length of the CDR3 is 17 residues. V shed 2 bases and J 1 base; nucleotides not matched to a gene: 5. Germline CDR1 and CDR2: SEHNR and FQNEAQ (reference sequence). CDR3: CASSLQPRGSGANVLTF. CDR3 sequence (DNA): TGTGCCAGCAGCTTACAGCCCAGGGGGTCTGGGGCCAACGTCCTGACTTTC.

This chain uses TRBV9 with TRBJ1-3; D not certain. Germline CDR1 reads SGDLS; CDR2 reads YYNGEE. The CDR3 spans 15 residues. Deletions cut 0 bases from V and 4 bases from J, with 11 bases between. CDR3 sequence reads: CASSVDGSGGNTIYF. For the CDR3, the DNA is TGTGCCAGCAGCGTAGATGGCTCCGGGGGAAACACCATATATTTT.

This chain uses TRBV27 with TRBJ2-7; 7 nucleotides line up with TRBD1. This CDR3 comprises 15 residues. The germline V gene encodes CDR1 MNHEY and CDR2 SMNVEV (reference sequence). The V and J ends lost 3 bases and 0 bases, in that order; junction bases with no gene match: 5. This chain's CDR3 is CASSFRDSYSYEQYF. In nucleotides, the CDR3 is TGTGCCAGCAGTTTCCGGGACAGCTACTCCTACGAGCAGTACTTC.

This clone has more than one count but fewer than ten. The chain couples TRBV14 to TRBJ2-7; possibly TRBD2 for D (5 bases). Germline CDR1 and CDR2: SGHDN and FVKESK. This CDR3 is built from 16 residues. V lost 4 bases and J lost 3, with 19 bases in between. In DNA, the CDR3 is TGTGCCAGCAGCCGCCGCCAGGCCTACGACTACTACGAGCAGTACTTC. Its protein product is CASSRRQAYDYYEQYF.

V gene TRBV10-3 combines with J gene TRBJ2-3, with TRBD2 matching 9 bases. Germline V gene lookup returns CDR1 ENHRY and CDR2 SYGVKD. The CDR3 sequence is 19 residues long. V gave up 3 bases and J gave up 1 base; unmatched junction bases: 14. In DNA form, the CDR3 reads TGTGCCATCAGTGATATGTTGGCGGGAGGGCCAGGGGGCACAGATACGCAGTATTTT. Encoded protein: CAISDMLAGGPGGTDTQYF.

The chain joins TRBV28 to TRBJ2-1, with D maybe TRBD1 (6 bases). Germline V CDR1 and CDR2: MDHEN, SYDVKM. The CDR3 extends over 13 amino acids. Trimming stripped 6 bases from V and 1 base from J, with 7 bases between. DNA for the CDR3: TGTGCCAGCAGACAGGGTTCCTACAATGAGCAGTTCTTC. Protein: CASRQGSYNEQFF.

The chain carries TRBV6-1 and TRBJ1-1; D is unclear. The CDR3 sequence is 14 residues long. V lost 6 bases to trimming and J lost 5 bases, with 16 bases between them. Germline lookup yields CDR1 MNHNS and CDR2 SASEGT. The CDR3 region is CASRLPGVRTEAFF. CDR3 coding DNA: TGTGCCAGCAGGCTACCCGGGGTTAGGACTGAAGCTTTCTTT.

The chain carries TRBV7-9 and TRBJ2-5; 7 nucleotides match TRBD2. Per the germline V gene, CDR1 is SEHNR and CDR2 is FQNEAQ (reference sequence). This CDR3 has 15 residues. Trimming at V came to 6 bases and at J to 4 bases, leaving 11 bases not matched to a gene. CDR3 coding DNA: TGTGCCAGCAGGCTCCGTCGAGCGGGAAGAGAGACCCAGTACTTC. Protein: CASRLRRAGRETQYF.

The chain carries TRBV5-4 and TRBJ1-1; D is unclear. The CDR3 covers 13 residues. Germline loops: CDR1 SGHNT, CDR2 YYREEE (reference sequence). V was clipped by 1 base and J by 4 bases, with 8 bases between them. For the CDR3, the DNA is TGTGCCAGCAGCTTGACTGGGAGCACTGAAGCTTTCTTT. The encoded protein is CASSLTGSTEAFF.

In its sample, this clone was seen a few times. The chain carries TRBV4-1 and TRBJ1-2; no clear D. V lost 0 bases and J lost 2, with 7 bases in between. The CDR3 totals 14 residues. CDR1 is MGHRA and CDR2 is YSYEKL in the germline V gene. The CDR3: CASSQDSPNYGYTF. DNA of the CDR3: TGCGCCAGCAGCCAAGATTCCCCGAACTATGGCTACACCTTC.

V gene TRBV7-9 combines with J gene TRBJ1-2; no firm D call. The CDR3 contains 14 residues. Trimming left V 5 bases short and J 8 bases short, with 18 bases between. CDR1 is SEHNR, CDR2 FQNEAQ, per germline (reference sequence). CDR3 region: CASSPVAARSGYTF. The DNA for the CDR3 is TGTGCCAGCAGCCCAGTAGCGGCCCGGTCAGGCTACACCTTC.

This chain links TRBV6-5 with TRBJ2-7; 8 bases align to TRBD1. This CDR3 spans 14 amino acids. Germline CDR1 reads MNHEY; CDR2 reads SVGAGI. J gave up 0 bases and V 10 bases, and 8 bases lay outside the gene matches. The CDR3 reads CATSDRAFSYEQYF. The CDR3 coding sequence is TGTGCCACATCGGACAGGGCCTTCTCCTACGAGCAGTACTTC.

The sample holds one count of this clone. Other DNA sequences in the same sample also yield this CDR3. The J gene is TRBJ2-2, the V gene TRBV5-1; the D is unclear. Trimming removed 2 bases at V and 4 bases at J, with 6 bases between. This CDR3 contains 13 residues. Germline-derived CDR1 and CDR2 are SGHRS and YFSETQ. CDR3 loop: CASSFPGTGELFF. Here the CDR3 DNA reads TGCGCCAGCAGCTTCCCGGGCACCGGGGAGCTGTTTTTT.

The chain combines TRBV7-2 with TRBJ2-3; tentatively, D is TRBD1 (6 bases). V was cut by 2 bases and J by 2 bases, with 23 bases left in between. There are 19 residues in the CDR3. CDR1 and CDR2 (germline): SGHTA, FQGNSA. The CDR3 loop reads CASSLLVYRVATYTDTQYF. The CDR3 DNA follows: TGTGCCAGCAGCTTATTGGTATACAGGGTGGCGACTTACACAGATACGCAGTATTTT.

This chain uses TRBV5-1 with TRBJ2-7, with TRBD1 as a possible D gene (6 bases). The germline V and J ends were trimmed by 4 bases and 7 bases, with 15 bases remaining between them. The CDR3 is made up of 13 amino acids. Germline CDR1 SGHRS, CDR2 YFSETQ. The CDR3 region is CASSPRTDGEQYF. CDR3 DNA sequence: TGCGCCAGCAGCCCCCGGACAGACGGAGAGCAGTACTTC.

V usage is TRBV6-1 and J usage is TRBJ1-6; 7 bases map to TRBD1. CDR1 and CDR2 (germline): MNHNS, SASEGT. The CDR3 runs to 13 residues. Unmatched junction bases numbered 11, after V lost 3 bases and J lost 18 bases. The CDR3 is CASSDEQDRLGHF. CDR3 DNA sequence: TGTGCCAGCAGTGATGAGCAGGACAGGTTGGGCCACTTT.

The chain employs TRBV2 and TRBJ1-1, with 9 bases matching TRBD1. J was trimmed by 5 bases and V by 8 bases; bases with no gene match: 9. This CDR3 contains 14 residues. Germline CDR1 reads SNHLY; CDR2 reads FYNNEI. The CDR3 is CASFLETGGTEAFF. In DNA, the CDR3 is TGTGCCAGCTTCCTAGAGACAGGGGGAACTGAAGCTTTCTTT.

This clone was observed once. This chain connects TRBV5-1 to TRBJ2-7; a weak D match, TRBD1 (5 bases). The V and J ends lost 0 bases and 3 bases respectively, with 13 bases between them. The CDR3 runs 15 residues. CDR1 is SGHRS and CDR2 is YFSETQ in the germline V gene. The DNA for the CDR3 is TGCGCCAGCAGCTTGGCCCCAGGGTCAAACTACGAGCAGTACTTC. Residues: CASSLAPGSNYEQYF.

The chain employs TRBV30 and TRBJ2-5; 7 nucleotides align to TRBD1. The closer fit of TRBJ2-7 to the DNA end suggests the J call may be wrong. The CDR3 totals 13 residues. Germline CDR1 and CDR2: GTSNPN and SVGIG (reference sequence). The CDR3 DNA follows: TGTGCCTGGAATCCAGGGGGTTCCTACGAGCAGTACTTC. Its protein is CAWNPGGSYEQYF.

The sample holds a few counts of this clone. This CDR3 reads CASSLGGGEGPYNEQFF. The CDR3 coding sequence is TGTGCCAGCAGCCTAGGTGGAGGGGAGGGCCCCTACAATGAGCAGTTCTTC. The chain couples TRBV7-6 to TRBJ2-1; 7 bases map to TRBD2. Germline loops: CDR1 SGHVS, CDR2 FNYEAQ. The CDR3 loop spans 17 amino acids. V was clipped by 5 bases and J by 2 bases; unmatched bases: 12.

This chain uses TRBV7-8 with TRBJ2-2; the D gene is possibly TRBD1 (6 bases). CDR3 size: 15 residues. The germline V gene encodes CDR1 SGHVS and CDR2 FQNEAQ. Trimming pared 3 bases from V and 2 bases from J, leaving 10 bases between. The CDR3 nucleotides read TGTGCCAGCAGCTTTGGACAGCTAAACACCGGGGAGCTGTTTTTT. It translates to CASSFGQLNTGELFF.

The chain uses TRBV6-1 and TRBJ1-4; 9 bases align to TRBD1. The CDR3 has 14 residues. The J segment lost 4 bases and the V segment lost 3 bases, leaving 0 bases of the junction unmatched. Germline V lookup: CDR1 MNHNS, CDR2 SASEGT. CDR3 sequence reads: CASSEGQGNEKLFF. In DNA, the CDR3 is TGTGCCAGCAGTGAGGGACAGGGTAATGAAAAACTGTTTTTT.

In this sample, this clone turned up a few times. The CDR3 DNA reads TGTGCCAGCAGGGGTGGGACAGCTGCTAATGAAGCTTTCTTT. Translated, it gives CASRGGTAANEAFF. The rearrangement uses TRBV2 and TRBJ1-1, with TRBD1 matching 7 bases. There are 14 residues in the CDR3. The trim removed 6 bases at V and 7 bases at J, leaving 11 bases unmatched. Germline loops: CDR1 SNHLY, CDR2 FYNNEI. Combining the CDR3 with reference TRBV2 and TRBJ1-1 gives the whole variable domain EPEVTQTPSHQVTQMGQEVILRCVPISNHLYFYWYRQILGQKVEFLVSFYNNEISEKSEIFDDQFSVERPDGSNFTLKIRSTKLEDSAMYFCASRGGTAANEAFFGQGTRLTVV.

In nucleotides, the CDR3 is TGTGCCAGCAGCCCAGTCCGGGGGGGCAACACTGAAGCTTTCTTT. It yields the protein CASSPVRGGNTEAFF. The genes are TRBV6-1 and TRBJ1-1, with TRBD1 as a possible D gene (6 bases). CDR3 length equals 15 residues. V lost 6 bases, J lost 2 bases, and 16 bases lay in between. Looked up from germline, CDR1 is MNHNS and CDR2 is SASEGT.

This rearrangement joins TRBV28 to TRBJ1-4, with D maybe TRBD1 (5 bases). V gave up 7 bases and J gave up 3 bases, with 9 bases separating them. In germline, CDR1 is MDHEN, CDR2 SYDVKM. CDR3 length: 13 amino acids. The CDR3 DNA is TGTGCCAGCATCGCGGGGGCTAATGAAAAACTGTTTTTT. This gives the protein CASIAGANEKLFF.